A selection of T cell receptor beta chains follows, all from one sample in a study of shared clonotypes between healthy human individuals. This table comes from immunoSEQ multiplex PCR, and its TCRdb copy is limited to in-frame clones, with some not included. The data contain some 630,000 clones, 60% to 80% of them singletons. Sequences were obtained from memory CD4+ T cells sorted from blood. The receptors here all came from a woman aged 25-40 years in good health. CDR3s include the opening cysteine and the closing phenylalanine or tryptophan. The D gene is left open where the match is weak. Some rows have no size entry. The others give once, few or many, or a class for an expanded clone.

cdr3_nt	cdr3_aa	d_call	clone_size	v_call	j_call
TGTGCCAGCAGCGTAAATCTTAGGAGCGGGAGCGCCCCGAGAAATGAGCAGTTCTTC	CASSVNLRSGSAPRNEQFF	TRBD2	.	TRBV9	TRBJ2-1
TGTGCCAGCGCGCTCCAAAGTTACGAGCAGTACTTC	CASALQSYEQYF	.	.	TRBV28	TRBJ2-7
TGTGCCAGCAGCTTCGACAGGGATGAGCAGTTCTTC	CASSFDRDEQFF	TRBD1	.	TRBV7-2	TRBJ2-1
TGTGCCAGCTTTCGGGAGACCGGGGAGCTGTTTTTT	CASFRETGELFF	.	.	TRBV28	TRBJ2-2
TGTGCCAGCAGAGGACAGGGGGCATCCTACGAGCAGTACTTC	CASRGQGASYEQYF	TRBD1	.	TRBV2	TRBJ2-7
TGTGCCAGCAGCCGAGACCAACGAGGGGAGCAGTACTTC	CASSRDQRGEQYF	.	few	TRBV14	TRBJ2-7
TGTGCCAGCAGACCCCGAAGGGGGTCTCATCAGCCCCAGCATTTT	CASRPRRGSHQPQHF	.	.	TRBV5-8	TRBJ1-5
TGTGCCAGCAGTGAAGGACTAGCTGGCTACGAGCAGTACTTC	CASSEGLAGYEQYF	TRBD2	.	TRBV2	TRBJ2-7
TGTGCCAGCAGTTTGTCACAGGTTAGTACTGAAGCTTTCTTT	CASSLSQVSTEAFF	.	.	TRBV27	TRBJ1-1
TGTGCCAGTAGTGTACCGCTAGGGGGACAGGTTTCTGGGGCCAACGTCCTGACTTTC	CASSVPLGGQVSGANVLTF	TRBD1	.	TRBV19	TRBJ2-6
TGTGCCAGCAGCTCAGGGCAGGGTGGTCTGTTTTTT	CASSSGQGGLFF	.	.	TRBV7-9	TRBJ1-4
TGTGCCAGCAGCTTAGACGGACAGAAAAATCAGCCCCAGCATTTT	CASSLDGQKNQPQHF	.	.	TRBV11-2	TRBJ1-5
TGTGCCAGCAGTTCCCTCCGGGGGCAGCCCCAGCATTTT	CASSSLRGQPQHF	.	.	TRBV27	TRBJ1-5
TGTGCCAGCTCACCGGCCAGGGCTGCGCGGGAGCAGTACTTC	CASSPARAAREQYF	.	.	TRBV18	TRBJ2-7
TGTGCCAGCAGCTTGCTGGGGATTGGGGAGCTGTTTTTT	CASSLLGIGELFF	.	.	TRBV11-2	TRBJ2-2
TGTGCCAGTAGTATAAGGGAATTGAACACCGGGGAGCTGTTTTTT	CASSIRELNTGELFF	.	.	TRBV19	TRBJ2-2
TGTGCCAGCAGCCGCGGACAGGGGGCTCGGGAGCAGTACTTC	CASSRGQGAREQYF	TRBD1	.	TRBV7-8	TRBJ2-7
TGTGCCAGCAGTGAATGGACAGTCAATGAGCAGTTCTTC	CASSEWTVNEQFF	.	once	TRBV2	TRBJ2-1
TGTGCCAGTAGTATTTTTACAGACTATGGCTACACCTTC	CASSIFTDYGYTF	.	.	TRBV19	TRBJ1-2
TGCGCCAGCAGCCCCGGGACAGTACCCACCTACGAGCAGTACTTC	CASSPGTVPTYEQYF	TRBD1	.	TRBV5-1	TRBJ2-7
TGTGCCAGCAGCGTTATCCCGAACAATCTTGAAGATACGCAGTATTTT	CASSVIPNNLEDTQYF	.	.	TRBV11-2	TRBJ2-3
TGTGCCAGCAGCCGGGATGGCAATCAGCCCCAGCATTTT	CASSRDGNQPQHF	.	.	TRBV5-4	TRBJ1-5
TGCGCCAGCAGCGCTATAAGCACAGATACGCAGTATTTT	CASSAISTDTQYF	.	.	TRBV4-1	TRBJ2-3
TGTGCCAGCAGCGTAGCTATTTCCGGGACCGAGAACAATGAGCAGTTCTTC	CASSVAISGTENNEQFF	.	once	TRBV9	TRBJ2-1
TGTGCCTGGAGTGTTGGGTCGGAGACCCAGTACTTC	CAWSVGSETQYF	.	.	TRBV30	TRBJ2-5
TGTGCCAGCAGTGAAGGGAACAGGGGTAATGAGCAGTTCTTC	CASSEGNRGNEQFF	TRBD1	.	TRBV2	TRBJ2-1
TGTGCCAGCAGCCGGACAGGGGATGGGGAAAAACTGTTTTTT	CASSRTGDGEKLFF	TRBD1	.	TRBV5-6	TRBJ1-4
TGCAGTGCTAGAGGGGCCTATGAGCAGTTCTTC	CSARGAYEQFF	.	.	TRBV20-1	TRBJ2-1
TGCGCCAGCAGCTTGTCTCCAGCTCAAAGCACAGATACGCAGTATTTT	CASSLSPAQSTDTQYF	.	.	TRBV5-1	TRBJ2-3
TGTGCCAGTAGTATAGTAGGCAGGCCCCCCTACGAGCAGTACTTC	CASSIVGRPPYEQYF	.	.	TRBV19	TRBJ2-7
TGTGCCAGCAGTGGCGGGACTACAGGCGTGAATGAGCAGTTCTTC	CASSGGTTGVNEQFF	TRBD2	.	TRBV28	TRBJ2-1
TGCGCCAGCAGCACCGGACTAGCGGGAGTCTCTGAGCAGTTCTTC	CASSTGLAGVSEQFF	TRBD2	.	TRBV5-1	TRBJ2-1
TGTGCCAGCAGCTACTTAGCGGGAGCGGGTTACGAGCAGTACTTC	CASSYLAGAGYEQYF	TRBD2	.	TRBV14	TRBJ2-7
TGTGCCAGCAGCCGCGCCCGTCCGCAGGGCTGGGCTTTCTTT	CASSRARPQGWAFF	.	.	TRBV11-2	TRBJ1-1
TGTGCCAGTACGGGGACCCCTCCTGGCTACACCTTC	CASTGTPPGYTF	.	.	TRBV19	TRBJ1-2
TGTGCCAGCAGAGAACCCACAGGGGGCTTCACTGAAGCTTTCTTT	CASREPTGGFTEAFF	TRBD1	.	TRBV28	TRBJ1-1
TGCGCCAGCAGCTTTCTGGGGGGCTGGACAGATACGCAGTATTTT	CASSFLGGWTDTQYF	.	few	TRBV5-1	TRBJ2-3
TGTGCCAGTAGTCCCCGTGGAGCTAGCGGATACAATGAGCAGTTCTTC	CASSPRGASGYNEQFF	TRBD2	.	TRBV19	TRBJ2-1
TGTGCCAGCAACATAGGGACCTCTGGAAACACCATATATTTT	CASNIGTSGNTIYF	.	.	TRBV11-2	TRBJ1-3
TGCAGCGTTGGAAGAGGGGGCACTGAAGCTTTCTTT	CSVGRGGTEAFF	.	.	TRBV29-1	TRBJ1-1
TGTGCCAGCAGCTGGACTAGCGGGAGGGCCACAGATACGCAGTATTTT	CASSWTSGRATDTQYF	TRBD2	.	TRBV7-9	TRBJ2-3
TGCGCCAGCAGCAAGGACAGGGCGAACGACGAGCAGTACTTC	CASSKDRANDEQYF	TRBD1	.	TRBV5-1	TRBJ2-7
TGTGCCAGCATGAGGGATAGCGGGAGGAGGAATGAGCAGTTCTTC	CASMRDSGRRNEQFF	TRBD2	.	TRBV2	TRBJ2-1
TGTGCCAGCAGTTCCGGCGCCCAGGATGGGGGTTTTTTCGGCGAGCAGTACTTC	CASSSGAQDGGFFGEQYF	.	.	TRBV28	TRBJ2-7
TGTGCCAGCAGCTCCAGACTAGCGTCAGGTAATGAGCAGTTCTTC	CASSSRLASGNEQFF	TRBD2	.	TRBV27	TRBJ2-1
TGTGCCAGCAGTCTGCCTGGACAGCTAGCCAAAAACATTCAGTACTTC	CASSLPGQLAKNIQYF	.	.	TRBV28	TRBJ2-4
TGCGCCAGCAGCCAAGTAGACGGCAATCAGCCCCAGCATTTT	CASSQVDGNQPQHF	.	.	TRBV4-1	TRBJ1-5
TGTGCCAGCAGCTTGTCACTCAACAGGCTCCAGCCCCAGCATTTT	CASSLSLNRLQPQHF	.	many	TRBV5-6	TRBJ1-5
TGTGCCAGCAGCTTCGACTACCGTTTGGAGTACTTC	CASSFDYRLEYF	.	.	TRBV5-4	TRBJ2-4
TGCGCCAGCAGCCAAGCAGTGAGGGAGGGGGCCTATGGCTACACCTTC	CASSQAVREGAYGYTF	TRBD1	.	TRBV4-1	TRBJ1-2
TGCGCCAGCAGCCAGGGGGCTGGCAGCTCCTACAATGAGCAGTTCTTC	CASSQGAGSSYNEQFF	.	.	TRBV4-1	TRBJ2-1
TGTGCCAGCAGCTTAGTCGTGGGAGGGAATTACGAGCAGTACTTC	CASSLVVGGNYEQYF	TRBD2	.	TRBV11-2	TRBJ2-7
TGTGCCAGCAGCTTCCAAGAGACCCAGTACTTC	CASSFQETQYF	.	.	TRBV7-2	TRBJ2-5
TGTGCCAGCAGCTACCGGGACAGGGATCAGCCCCAGCATTTT	CASSYRDRDQPQHF	TRBD1	.	TRBV7-8	TRBJ1-5
TGTGCCAGCAGTTCCAACAGAGGCCTAAAAGAGACCCAGTACTTC	CASSSNRGLKETQYF	.	.	TRBV27	TRBJ2-5